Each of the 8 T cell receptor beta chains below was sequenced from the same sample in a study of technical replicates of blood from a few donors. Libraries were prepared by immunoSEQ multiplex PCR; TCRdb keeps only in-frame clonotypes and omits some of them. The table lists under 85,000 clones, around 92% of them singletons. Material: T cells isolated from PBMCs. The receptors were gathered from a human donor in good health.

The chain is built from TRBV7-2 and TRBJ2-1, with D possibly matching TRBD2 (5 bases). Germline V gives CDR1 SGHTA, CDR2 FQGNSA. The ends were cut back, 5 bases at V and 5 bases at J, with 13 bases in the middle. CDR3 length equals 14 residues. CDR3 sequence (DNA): TGTGCCAGCAGCGCACGACTATACCACAATGAGCAGTTCTTC. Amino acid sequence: CASSARLYHNEQFF.

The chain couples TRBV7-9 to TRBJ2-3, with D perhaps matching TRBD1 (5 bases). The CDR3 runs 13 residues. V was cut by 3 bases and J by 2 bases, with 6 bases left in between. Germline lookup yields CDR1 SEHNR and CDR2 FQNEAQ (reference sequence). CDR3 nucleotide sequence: TGTGCCAGCAGCTTGGACACCACAGATACGCAGTATTTT. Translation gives CASSLDTTDTQYF.

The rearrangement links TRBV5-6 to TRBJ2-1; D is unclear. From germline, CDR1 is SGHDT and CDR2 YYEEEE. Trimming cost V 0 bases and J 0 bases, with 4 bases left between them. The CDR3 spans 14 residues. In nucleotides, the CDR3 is TGTGCCAGCAGCTTGGAGAGCTCCTACAATGAGCAGTTCTTC. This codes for CASSLESSYNEQFF.

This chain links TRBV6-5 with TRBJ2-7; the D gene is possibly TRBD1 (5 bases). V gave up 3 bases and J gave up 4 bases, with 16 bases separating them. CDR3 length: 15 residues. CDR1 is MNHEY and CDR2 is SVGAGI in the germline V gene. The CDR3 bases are TGTGCCAGCAGTTATTGGCAGGGAATCGGATACGAGCAGTACTTC. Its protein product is CASSYWQGIGYEQYF.

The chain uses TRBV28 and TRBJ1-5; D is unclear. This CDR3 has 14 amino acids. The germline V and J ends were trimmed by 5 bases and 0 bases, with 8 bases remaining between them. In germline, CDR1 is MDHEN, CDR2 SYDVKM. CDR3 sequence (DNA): TGTGCCAGCAGTCTCGAGTCTAGCAATCAGCCCCAGCATTTT. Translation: CASSLESSNQPQHF.

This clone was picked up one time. CDR3 nucleotides: TGTGCCAGCAGCTTACCCCCGAGGCGGACAGGGGATAGGCGAAACACTGAAGCTTTCTTT. Amino acids: CASSLPPRRTGDRRNTEAFF. This rearrangement joins TRBV7-3 to TRBJ1-1, with 9 bases identical to TRBD1. Germline V gene data show CDR1 as SGHTA and CDR2 as FQGTGA. The V segment lost 2 bases and the J segment 2 bases; nucleotides outside the gene matches: 18. There are 20 residues in the CDR3.

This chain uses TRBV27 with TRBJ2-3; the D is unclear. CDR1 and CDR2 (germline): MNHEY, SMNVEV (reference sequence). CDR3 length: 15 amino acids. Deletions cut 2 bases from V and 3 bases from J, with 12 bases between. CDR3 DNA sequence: TGTGCCAGCAGTTTAGGTGCCAGGTGGACAGATACGCAGTATTTT. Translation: CASSLGARWTDTQYF.

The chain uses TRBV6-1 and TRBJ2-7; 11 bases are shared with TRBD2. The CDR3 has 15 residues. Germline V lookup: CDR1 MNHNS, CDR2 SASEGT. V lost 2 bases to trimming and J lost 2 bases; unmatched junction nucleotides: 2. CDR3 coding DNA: TGTGCCAGCAGTGAAAATAGCGGGAGGGCCTACGAGCAGTACTTC. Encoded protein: CASSENSGRAYEQYF.